The next 18 T cell receptor beta chains were all read from a single sample in a study of blood T cell repertoires in COVID-19. The protocol was immunoSEQ multiplex PCR, while the TCRdb copy is restricted to in-frame clones and leaves out a portion. The sample has about 190,000 clones; approximately 86% are singletons. What was sequenced was peripheral blood. All receptors derive from a man aged 40-49 years with active or convalescent COVID-19.

V is TRBV12-5 and J is TRBJ1-1; D uncertain. Germline V gene sequence: CDR1 LGHNT, CDR2 FRNRAP. V lost 0 bases and J 1 base, leaving 9 bases between the germline ends. CDR3 length equals 15 residues. The CDR3 spells CASGLVLDSNTEAFF. CDR3 in DNA: TGTGCTAGTGGTTTGGTCCTAGACTCGAACACTGAAGCTTTCTTT.

The V and J genes are TRBV19 and TRBJ1-5; TRBD1 agrees at 7 bases. The CDR3 has 13 amino acids. V lost 5 bases and J lost 6; bases outside the gene matches: 4. Germline CDR1 LNHDA, CDR2 SQIVND (reference sequence). The DNA for the CDR3 is TGTGCCAGTAGTGAAGGGGGCGGTCAGCCCCAGCATTTT. Encoded protein: CASSEGGGQPQHF. Full variable domain (remainder filled in from reference TRBV19 and TRBJ1-5): DGGITQSPKYLFRKEGQNVTLSCEQNLNHDAMYWYRQDPGQGLRLIYYSQIVNDFQKGDIAEGYSVSREKKESFPLTVTSAQKNPTAFYLCASSEGGGQPQHFGDGTRLSIL.

The chain joins TRBV12-3 or TRBV12-4 to TRBJ2-3; D not resolved. Trimming left V 5 bases short and J 2 bases short, with 8 bases between. CDR3 length equals 13 residues. This CDR3 is CASSLIFTDTQYF. The CDR3 DNA is TGTGCCAGCAGTCTTATTTTCACAGATACGCAGTATTTT.

The V and J genes are TRBV21-1 and TRBJ1-2. TRBV21-1 is a pseudogene locus. This CDR3 contains 16 residues. CDR3 protein: CASSKALKDMRFGYTF. The CDR3 DNA follows: TGTGCCAGCAGCAAAGCGCTGAAGGATATGAGGTTTGGCTACACCTTC.

This chain uses TRBV10-3 with TRBJ1-5; possibly TRBD1 for D (5 bases). Germline CDR1 and CDR2: ENHRY and SYGVKD. The CDR3 is made up of 13 amino acids. Trimming removed 8 bases from V and 5 bases from J, with 13 bases in between. DNA for the CDR3: TGTGCCATCCGTAGCAGGGATGATCAGCCCCAGCATTTT. This sequence encodes CAIRSRDDQPQHF.

This chain uses TRBV24-1 with TRBJ2-1; tentatively, D is TRBD2 (5 bases). The CDR3 runs 16 residues. The V end was cut by 3 bases, the J end by 6 bases, with 17 bases between. Germline V gene sequence: CDR1 KGHDR, CDR2 SFDVKD. The CDR3 spells CATSDETRGEANEQFF. The CDR3 region has the DNA TGTGCCACCAGTGATGAGACTCGGGGAGAAGCCAATGAGCAGTTCTTC.

The J gene is TRBJ1-6, the V gene TRBV11-3, with D perhaps matching TRBD1 (6 bases). Germline CDR1 and CDR2: SGHNT and YENEEA. Trimming took off 4 bases at V and 7 bases at J, with 11 bases between the two ends. CDR3 length: 14 residues. This CDR3 reads CASSSGTLNSPLHF. The CDR3 DNA sequence: TGTGCCAGCAGCTCAGGGACATTGAATTCACCCCTCCACTTT.

This sequence joins TRBV28 and TRBJ1-1; D unclear. The CDR3 sequence is 10 residues long. The V gene's germline CDR1 is MDHEN and CDR2 SYDVKM. Between the trimmed V and J ends, which lost 6 bases and 9 bases, there was a span of 8 bases. CDR3 residues: CASRDIQAFF. DNA for the CDR3: TGTGCCAGCAGAGACATACAAGCTTTCTTT. Full variable domain (missing parts from reference TRBV28 and TRBJ1-1): DVKVTQSSRYLVKRTGEKVFLECVQDMDHENMFWYRQDPGLGLRLIYFSYDVKMKEKGDIPEGYSVSREKKERFSLILESASTNQTSMYLCASRDIQAFFGQGTRLTVV.

The rearrangement links TRBV6-2 or TRBV6-3 to TRBJ1-5, with TRBD1 matching over 7 bases. Trimming took 6 bases from V and 5 from J; bases not matched to a gene: 13. The CDR3 has 16 amino acids. Germline V gene data show CDR1 as MNHEY and CDR2 as SVGEGT. The CDR3 bases are TGTGCCAGCAGCACCGACAGGGAACCACGCGATCAGCCCCAGCATTTT. It codes for CASSTDREPRDQPQHF.

The chain recombines TRBV28 with TRBJ1-5; D is ambiguous. Per germline, CDR1 MDHEN and CDR2 SYDVKM. This CDR3 spans 13 amino acids. V was trimmed by 6 bases and J by 3 bases, leaving 9 bases between them. CDR3 amino acids: CASRFIVNQPQHF. In DNA, the CDR3 is TGTGCCAGCAGGTTTATAGTCAATCAGCCCCAGCATTTT.

This clone has a handful of counts. V and J are TRBV2 and TRBJ1-2; 10 bases map to TRBD1. The CDR3 is made up of 15 amino acids. Looked up from germline, CDR1 is SNHLY and CDR2 is FYNNEI. With V trimmed by 7 bases and J by 4 bases, 9 bases remained unmatched. The CDR3 nucleotides read TGTGCCAGCAACACCAGACAGGGGGCAGGCTATGGCTACACCTTC. Protein: CASNTRQGAGYGYTF.

The rearrangement uses TRBV5-1 and TRBJ1-1; 9 bases fit TRBD1. J was trimmed by 7 bases and V by 2 bases; bases with no gene match: 6. Germline V gene lookup returns CDR1 SGHRS and CDR2 YFSETQ. The CDR3 loop spans 14 amino acids. CDR3 in DNA: TGCGCCAGCAGCTTTGACAGGGGGAGGGTTGAAGCTTTCTTT. Amino acid sequence: CASSFDRGRVEAFF. Using reference TRBV5-1 and TRBJ1-1 for the parts outside the CDR3, the full variable domain is KAGVTQTPRYLIKTRGQQVTLSCSPISGHRSVSWYQQTPGQGLQFLFEYFSETQRNKGNFPGRFSGRQFSNSRSEMNVSTLELGDSALYLCASSFDRGRVEAFFGQGTRLTVV.

CDR3 residues: CATSRDRSQPQHF. The CDR3 DNA reads TGTGCCACCAGCAGAGATCGGTCCCAGCCCCAGCATTTT. This chain links TRBV15 with TRBJ1-5; D is undetermined. Germline V CDR1 and CDR2: LNHNV, YYDKDF (reference sequence). The V end was cut by 0 bases, the J end by 7 bases, with 7 bases between. The CDR3 has 13 residues.

The chain links TRBV19 to TRBJ1-6; a possible D gene is TRBD1 (5 bases). CDR1 LNHDA and CDR2 SQIVND come from the germline V gene (reference sequence). This CDR3 has 13 amino acids. V shed 7 bases and J shed 7 bases, with 11 bases lying between them. CDR3 sequence reads: CASTPRGNSPLHF. CDR3 bases: TGTGCCAGTACTCCCCGGGGGAATTCACCCCTCCACTTT.

The chain is built from TRBV5-4 and TRBJ1-2, with TRBD1 matching 11 bases. V lost 0 bases to trimming and J lost 8 bases; unmatched junction nucleotides: 3. Germline V CDR1 and CDR2: SGHNT, YYREEE (reference sequence). This CDR3 has 14 amino acids. CDR3 loop: CASSLGDRGIGYTF. The CDR3 region has the DNA TGTGCCAGCAGCTTGGGGGACAGGGGGATAGGCTACACCTTC. The variable domain in full, completed from reference TRBV5-4 and TRBJ1-2, reads ETGVTQSPTHLIKTRGQQVTLRCSSQSGHNTVSWYQQALGQGPQFIFQYYREEENGRGNFPPRFSGLQFPNYSSELNVNALELDDSALYLCASSLGDRGIGYTFGSGTRLTVV.

This chain connects TRBV7-6 to TRBJ1-6; D is undetermined. The CDR3 covers 15 residues. Trimming took 4 bases from V and 0 from J, leaving 7 bases between them. The germline V gene has CDR1 SGHVS and CDR2 FNYEAQ. The CDR3 sequence: CASSSESSYNSPLHF. Written as DNA, the CDR3 is TGTGCCAGCAGCTCTGAGAGCTCCTATAATTCACCCCTCCACTTT.

This clone was detected only a few times. The chain has TRBV6-6 and TRBJ2-5, with D uncertain. This CDR3 is 12 amino acids long. Germline V gene lookup returns CDR1 MNHNY and CDR2 SVGAGI (reference sequence). Trimming stripped 10 bases from V and 2 bases from J, with 11 bases between. In DNA, the CDR3 is TGTGCCACCCGTAGCATTCAAGAGACCCAGTACTTC. Translating it yields CATRSIQETQYF.

This clone was seen a handful of times. The genes are TRBV9 and TRBJ2-7, with D possibly TRBD2 on 5 matching bases. V was cut by 2 bases and J by 0 bases, with 9 bases left in between. Germline V gene sequence: CDR1 SGDLS, CDR2 YYNGEE. This CDR3 has 14 amino acids. The CDR3 bases are TGTGCCAGCAGCGTTAGCGCCAGCTCCTACGAGCAGTACTTC. Protein product: CASSVSASSYEQYF.